One sample yielded the 3 T cell receptor beta chains listed below, sequenced in a study of T-cell memory formation after mild COVID-19. From the 5' RACE reads, TCRdb called clonotypes with MiXCR, one entry per CDR3 protein. The table records over 350,000 distinct CDR3 sequences, 16% of them present only once. The source material was PBMCs or a T cell subset sorted from them (not recorded which). The receptor set was obtained from a man in his late teens or twenties who had mild COVID-19 (a few samples of this study predate the infection). Cell type and time point are not known.

This clonotype was picked up a small number of times. V is TRBV4-3 and J is TRBJ2-7; D may be TRBD1 (6 bases). This CDR3 contains 15 residues. V lost 5 bases, J lost 3 bases, and 17 bases lay in between. Germline CDR1 and CDR2: LGHNA and YSLEER. CDR3 protein: CASSSRDTEHYEQYF. CDR3 sequence (DNA): TGCGCCAGCAGCTCCCGGGACACCGAACACTACGAGCAGTACTTC.

This clonotype was seen only a few times. V usage is TRBV10-1 and J usage is TRBJ2-3; D is unresolved. The CDR3 covers 13 residues. The V and J ends lost 3 bases and 4 bases respectively, with 8 bases between them. Germline values: CDR1 WNHNN, CDR2 SYGVQD (reference sequence). CDR3 DNA sequence: TGCGCCAGCAGTGATCAGATTCCAGATACGCAGTATTTT. Translated, it gives CASSDQIPDTQYF.

This clonotype was counted a few times. The genes are TRBV6-1 and TRBJ2-5; 9 bases fit TRBD2. The germline CDR1 and CDR2 sequences are MNHNS and SASEGT. J gave up 3 bases and V 6 bases, and 5 bases lay outside the gene matches. This CDR3 has 14 amino acids. CDR3 amino acids: CASSPLAGKETQYF. CDR3 bases: TGTGCCAGCAGCCCACTAGCGGGCAAAGAGACCCAGTACTTC.